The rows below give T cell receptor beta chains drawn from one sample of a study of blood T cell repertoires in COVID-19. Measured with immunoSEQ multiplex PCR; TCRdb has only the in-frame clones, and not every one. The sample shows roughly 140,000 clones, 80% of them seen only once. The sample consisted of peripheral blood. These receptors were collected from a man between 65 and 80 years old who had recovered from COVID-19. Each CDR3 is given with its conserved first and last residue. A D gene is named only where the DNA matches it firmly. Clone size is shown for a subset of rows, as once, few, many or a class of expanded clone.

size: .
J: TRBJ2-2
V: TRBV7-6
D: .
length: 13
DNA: TGTGCCAGCAGCTTAGGGAGTTCCGGGGAGCTGTTTTTT
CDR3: CASSLGSSGELFF

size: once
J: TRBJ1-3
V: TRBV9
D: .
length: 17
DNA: TGTGCCAGCAGCGTAGATTCCCCTGGGGCGGCTGGAAACACCATATATTTT
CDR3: CASSVDSPGAAGNTIYF

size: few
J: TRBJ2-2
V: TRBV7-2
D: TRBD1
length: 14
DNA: TGTGCCAGCAGTCGACAGGGGATGGCCGGGGAGCTGTTTTTT
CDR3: CASSRQGMAGELFF

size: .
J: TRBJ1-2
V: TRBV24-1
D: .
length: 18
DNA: TGTGCCACCAGTGAAGGGAGGGGCCAGGGAATGTTCGGCTATGGCTACACCTTC
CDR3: CATSEGRGQGMFGYGYTF

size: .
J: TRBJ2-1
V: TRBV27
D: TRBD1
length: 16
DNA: TGTGCCAGCAGTTTACGAGGGGACAGGGTGGGCAATGAGCAGTTCTTC
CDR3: CASSLRGDRVGNEQFF

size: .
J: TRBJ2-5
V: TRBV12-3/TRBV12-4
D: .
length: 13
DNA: TGTGCCAGCAGTGGAGGACGAGAAGAGACCCAGTACTTC
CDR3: CASSGGREETQYF

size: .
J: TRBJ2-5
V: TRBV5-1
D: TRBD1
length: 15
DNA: TGCGCCAGCAGCTTGATGGACAGGGAAGAAGAGACCCAGTACTTC
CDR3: CASSLMDREEETQYF

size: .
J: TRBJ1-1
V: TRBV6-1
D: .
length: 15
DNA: TGTGCCAGCAGTGACCAGGCGGGGTTGTACACTGAAGCTTTCTTT
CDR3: CASSDQAGLYTEAFF

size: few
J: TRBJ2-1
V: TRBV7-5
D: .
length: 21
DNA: TGTGTCAGAAGCCATACTCCGGGACTAGCGGGAGGGCCGGGCTCCTACAATGAGCAGTTCTTC
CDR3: CVRSHTPGLAGGPGSYNEQFF

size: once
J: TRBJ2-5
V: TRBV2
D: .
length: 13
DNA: TGTGCCAGCGGGTCGGGAGTATCAGAGACCCAGTACTTC
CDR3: CASGSGVSETQYF

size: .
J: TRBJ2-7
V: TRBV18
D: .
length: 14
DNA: TGTGCCAGCTCACCACCGAGCAGGGACTACGAGCAGTACTTC
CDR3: CASSPPSRDYEQYF

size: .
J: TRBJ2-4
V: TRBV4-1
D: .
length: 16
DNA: TGCGCCAGCAGCCAAGAAACGGTCGGAGCCAAAAACATTCAGTACTTC
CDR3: CASSQETVGAKNIQYF

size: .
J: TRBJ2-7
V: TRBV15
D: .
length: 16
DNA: TGTGCCACCAGCAGAGACATTTCGGACAGATCCTACGAGCAGTACTTC
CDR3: CATSRDISDRSYEQYF

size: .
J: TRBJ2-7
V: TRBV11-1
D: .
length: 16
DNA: TGTGCCAGCAGCTCACCAGGGGGGAGGACCTCCTACGAGCAGTACTTC
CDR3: CASSSPGGRTSYEQYF

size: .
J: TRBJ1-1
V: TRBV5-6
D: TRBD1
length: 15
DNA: TGTGCCAGCAGCCCACAGGGGGGGCTGAACACTGAAGCTTTCTTT
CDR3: CASSPQGGLNTEAFF

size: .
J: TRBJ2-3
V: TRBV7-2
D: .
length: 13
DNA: TGTGCCAGCAACCAAGGCGGGCCAGATACGCAGTATTTT
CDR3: CASNQGGPDTQYF

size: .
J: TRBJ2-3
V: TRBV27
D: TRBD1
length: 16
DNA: TGTGCCAGCAGTCCCTACGGACAGGGCTACACAGATACGCAGTATTTT
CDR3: CASSPYGQGYTDTQYF

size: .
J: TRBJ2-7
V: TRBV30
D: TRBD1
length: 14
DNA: TGTGCCTGGAGTGTACTGGGGACAGTCTACGAGCAGTACTTC
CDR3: CAWSVLGTVYEQYF

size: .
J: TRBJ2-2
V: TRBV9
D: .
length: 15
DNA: TGTGCCAGCAGCGTAGTGGGGGGGAACACCGGGGAGCTGTTTTTT
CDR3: CASSVVGGNTGELFF

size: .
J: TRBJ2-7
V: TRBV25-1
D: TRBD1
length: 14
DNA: TGTGCCAGCAATCCGGGACAGGGCTCCTACGAGCAGTACTTC
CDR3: CASNPGQGSYEQYF

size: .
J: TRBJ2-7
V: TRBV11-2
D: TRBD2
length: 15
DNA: TGTGCCAGCAGCTTAGGTCGAACTAGCGGGAGCGAGCAGTACTTC
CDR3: CASSLGRTSGSEQYF

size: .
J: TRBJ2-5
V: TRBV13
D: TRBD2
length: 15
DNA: TGTGCCAGCAGCTTAGCTAGCGGGATAGAAGAGACCCAGTACTTC
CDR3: CASSLASGIEETQYF

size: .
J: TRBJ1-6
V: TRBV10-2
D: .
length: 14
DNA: TGCGCCAGCAGTGAACGCAGGGGCAATTCACCCCTCCACTTT
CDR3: CASSERRGNSPLHF

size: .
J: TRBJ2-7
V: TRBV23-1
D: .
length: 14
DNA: TGCGCCAGCAGTCAATCGTTCAGGGTCTACGAGCAGTACTTC
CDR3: CASSQSFRVYEQYF

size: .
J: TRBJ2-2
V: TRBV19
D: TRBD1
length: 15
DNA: TGTGCCAGTAGTCCCCGGGGACAGGGGATCGGGGAGCTGTTTTTT
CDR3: CASSPRGQGIGELFF

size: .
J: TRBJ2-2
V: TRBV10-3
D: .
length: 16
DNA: TGTGCCATCAGTGCCCGGGACTCAGGCTCCGGCGGGGAGCTGTTTTTT
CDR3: CAISARDSGSGGELFF

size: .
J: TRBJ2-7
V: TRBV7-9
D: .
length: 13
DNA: TGTGCCAGCAGCCCCACACAGGGCTACGAGCAGTACTTC
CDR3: CASSPTQGYEQYF

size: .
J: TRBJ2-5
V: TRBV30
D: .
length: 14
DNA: TGTGCCTGGAGTGTAGGAAGCGGAGGGGAGACCCAGTACTTC
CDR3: CAWSVGSGGETQYF

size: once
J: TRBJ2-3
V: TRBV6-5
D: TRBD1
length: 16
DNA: TGTGCCAGCAGTTACTCGAACCAGGGGGCGCGAGATACGCAGTATTTT
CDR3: CASSYSNQGARDTQYF

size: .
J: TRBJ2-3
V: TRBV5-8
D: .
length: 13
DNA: TGTGCCAGCAGCTTCGAGGGCTCAGATACGCAGTATTTT
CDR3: CASSFEGSDTQYF